This is a list of T cell receptor beta chains from one sample in a study of shared clonotypes between healthy human individuals. The protocol was immunoSEQ multiplex PCR, while the TCRdb copy is restricted to in-frame clones and leaves out a portion. The sample lists roughly 2 million clones, 90% to 96% seen once, with less than 0.15% in the top ten. The sequenced sample was naive CD4+ T cells sorted from blood. These receptors were collected from a man between 18 and 29 years old in good health. CDR3s include the opening cysteine and the closing phenylalanine or tryptophan. D genes are given only for firm matches. Size is omitted from some rows. Given values are once, few, many or a class for expanded clones.

J gene,V gene,clone size,D gene,CDR3 length,CDR3 DNA,CDR3 protein
TRBJ2-5,TRBV18,-,-,14,TGTGCCAGCTCCCTGGGAAGGGCCGGGGAGACCCAGTACTTC,CASSLGRAGETQYF
TRBJ2-3,TRBV5-1,once,TRBD2,15,TGCGCCAGCTTGACTAGCGGGAGTAGCCCAGATACGCAGTATTTT,CASLTSGSSPDTQYF
TRBJ2-1,TRBV30,-,-,14,TGTGCCTGGGTCGTTGGATCCGCGCGTGCGGAGCAGTTCTTC,CAWVVGSARAEQFF
TRBJ2-2,TRBV30,-,-,14,TGTGCCTGGGGCCCAGGACCATACACCGGGGAGCTGTTTTTT,CAWGPGPYTGELFF
TRBJ1-2,TRBV7-9,-,-,16,TGTGCCAGCAGCTTAGCCGGAATGGAGTATCTATGGAGCTACACCTTC,CASSLAGMEYLWSYTF
TRBJ2-3,TRBV5-1,-,TRBD2,17,TGCGCCAGCAGCTGGACCGCTGCTAGCGGGAGCACAGATACGCAGTATTTT,CASSWTAASGSTDTQYF
TRBJ1-6,TRBV28,-,-,12,TGTGCCAGCAGTTCATTCCGTTCACCCCTCCACTTT,CASSSFRSPLHF
TRBJ1-4,TRBV5-1,few,-,12,TGCGCCAGCAGCTTGATTGGTGAAAAACTGTTTTTT,CASSLIGEKLFF
TRBJ2-3,TRBV11-1,-,-,12,TGTGCCAGCAGCTTAGGTGGGGATACGCAGTATTTT,CASSLGGDTQYF
TRBJ2-3,TRBV11-2,-,-,18,TGTGCCAGCAGCTTAGATTGGGCTAGGCTAGCAGGCACAGATACGCAGTATTTT,CASSLDWARLAGTDTQYF
TRBJ1-1,TRBV30,-,-,15,TGTGCCTGGAGTGCTCGGCGCGGAGGGAGCACTGAAGCTTTCTTT,CAWSARRGGSTEAFF
TRBJ2-2,TRBV5-1,-,-,17,TGCGCCAGCAGCTTGGTCCTTGGGGCAGAGAACACCGGGGAGCTGTTTTTT,CASSLVLGAENTGELFF
TRBJ2-7,TRBV29-1,-,-,14,TGCAGCGTACAGGGATTGGGTCCTTCCTACGAGCAGTACTTC,CSVQGLGPSYEQYF
TRBJ1-1,TRBV6-1,-,TRBD1,13,TGTGCCAGCCACGGACAGGGGCGCACTGAAGCTTTCTTT,CASHGQGRTEAFF
TRBJ1-5,TRBV30,-,TRBD1,13,TGTGCCTGGAGTTCAGGGGGCGTTCAGCCCCAGCATTTT,CAWSSGGVQPQHF
TRBJ2-3,TRBV2,-,-,13,TGTGCCAGCGGGGCGGGACCCCAAGATACGCAGTATTTT,CASGAGPQDTQYF
TRBJ1-6,TRBV9,-,-,14,TGTGCCAGCAGCCCCGAGGAGGGGAGGTCACCCCTCCACTTT,CASSPEEGRSPLHF
TRBJ1-1,TRBV29-1,-,-,10,TGCAGCGATAGGGACACTGAAGCTTTCTTT,CSDRDTEAFF
TRBJ1-2,TRBV7-9,once,-,11,TGTGCCGGGAACACGGACTCTGGCTACACCTTC,CAGNTDSGYTF
TRBJ1-1,TRBV6-1,-,-,11,TGTGCCAGCAGTGAAGTGATGGAAGCTTTCTTT,CASSEVMEAFF
TRBJ1-1,TRBV11-3,-,TRBD1,13,TGTGCCAGCAGCCGGGACAGCAACACTGAAGCTTTCTTT,CASSRDSNTEAFF
TRBJ1-3,TRBV7-3,-,-,15,TGTGCCAGCAGTTCCGGCGGTCACTCTGGAAACACCATATATTTT,CASSSGGHSGNTIYF
TRBJ2-2,TRBV19,-,-,14,TGTGCCAGTAGTACAGGGGAGGTCACCGGGGAGCTGTTTTTT,CASSTGEVTGELFF
TRBJ2-3,TRBV5-1,once,-,15,TGCGCCAGCAGCTCTATACTGGGTGGCACAGATACGCAGTATTTT,CASSSILGGTDTQYF
TRBJ2-2,TRBV5-1,-,-,15,TGCGCCAGCAGCCCGGGGAGCGCGAACACCGGGGAGCTGTTTTTT,CASSPGSANTGELFF
TRBJ1-1,TRBV6-1,-,TRBD1,14,TGTGCCAGCAGTGGAGGACAGGGGCGCACTGAAGCTTTCTTT,CASSGGQGRTEAFF
TRBJ1-5,TRBV6-1,-,-,15,TGTGCCAGCAGTGAAGGAGGGACACCCTATCAGCCCCAGCATTTT,CASSEGGTPYQPQHF
TRBJ2-7,TRBV13,-,-,13,TGTGCCAGCAGCTTTCCCGGCTCCTACGAGCAGTACTTC,CASSFPGSYEQYF
TRBJ2-7,TRBV11-3,-,TRBD1,14,TGTGCCAGCAGCCGGACAGGGGATGCCTACGAGCAGTACTTC,CASSRTGDAYEQYF
TRBJ2-2,TRBV2,once,-,13,TGTGCCAGCAGTGTGGCCTACACCGGGGAGCTGTTTTTT,CASSVAYTGELFF
TRBJ1-2,TRBV18,-,-,15,TGTGCCAGCTCACCTTACGGATCTGGAAACTATGGCTACACCTTC,CASSPYGSGNYGYTF
TRBJ2-7,TRBV6-6,-,TRBD1,15,TGTGCCAGCAGTTACAGGACAGGGGTCACCTACGAGCAGTACTTC,CASSYRTGVTYEQYF
TRBJ2-1,TRBV30,-,TRBD2,17,TGTGCCTGGGGCGGAGGGAAACTCGGGACTACGTACAATGAGCAGTTCTTC,CAWGGGKLGTTYNEQFF
TRBJ1-3,TRBV2,few,TRBD1,14,TGTGCCAGCAGGAGGACAGGGGCTGGAAACACCATATATTTT,CASRRTGAGNTIYF
TRBJ2-7,TRBV30,-,TRBD2,15,TGTGCCTGGAGTGTACAACTAGCGGGGGGCTACGAGCAGTACTTC,CAWSVQLAGGYEQYF
TRBJ2-3,TRBV29-1,-,-,17,TGCAGCGTCCTCTTTATCCGGAGGGGCACCAGCACAGATACGCAGTATTTT,CSVLFIRRGTSTDTQYF
TRBJ2-5,TRBV2,-,-,13,TGTGCCACCCCGGGACCCAACCAAGAGACCCAGTACTTC,CATPGPNQETQYF
TRBJ1-5,TRBV19,-,-,17,TGTGCCAGTAGTATAGGGGGCCCATCCTTCAGCAATCAGCCCCAGCATTTT,CASSIGGPSFSNQPQHF
TRBJ1-5,TRBV7-9,few,-,12,TGTGCCAGCAGCTCCGACAATCAGCCCCAGCATTTT,CASSSDNQPQHF
TRBJ2-3,TRBV11-2,-,-,15,TGTGCCAGCAGCTTAGATGCCGACAGCACAGATACGCAGTATTTT,CASSLDADSTDTQYF
TRBJ2-7,TRBV6-5,-,-,11,TGTGCCAGCAGTTGGGGGTACGAGCAGTACTTC,CASSWGYEQYF
TRBJ2-1,TRBV10-2,-,-,13,TGCGCCAGCAGTGGGACGGTTTACAATGAGCAGTTCTTC,CASSGTVYNEQFF
TRBJ2-5,TRBV5-5,-,TRBD1,15,TGTGCCAGCACCCCCGGGACAGGGCCCCAAGAGACCCAGTACTTC,CASTPGTGPQETQYF
TRBJ2-5,TRBV6-5,-,-,15,TGTGCCAGCAGTTACTCTCACACTAGGCAAGAGACCCAGTACTTC,CASSYSHTRQETQYF
TRBJ1-1,TRBV6-6,-,-,12,TGTGCCAGCAGTTACGGAGGGGACCCTGCTTTCTTT,CASSYGGDPAFF
TRBJ2-5,TRBV11-2,-,-,16,TGTGCCAGCAGCTTAGATTTTGGTCAGGGGCGAGAGACCCAGTACTTC,CASSLDFGQGRETQYF
TRBJ2-7,TRBV6-5,-,-,15,TGTGCCAGCAGTCGGCAGCAGGTGATATCCTACGAGCAGTACTTC,CASSRQQVISYEQYF
TRBJ2-7,TRBV4-1,-,-,15,TGCGCCAGCAGCCAGGCCGACAGGTACTCCTACGAGCAGTACTTC,CASSQADRYSYEQYF
TRBJ2-7,TRBV4-3,-,TRBD1,16,TGCGCCAGCAGCCGTACCGGGACAGGGGGCTATTACGAGCAGTACTTC,CASSRTGTGGYYEQYF
TRBJ1-1,TRBV28,-,TRBD1,15,TGTGCCAGCAGTTCATATAAGGGACAGGGTGCGAGAGCTTTCTTT,CASSSYKGQGARAFF
TRBJ2-5,TRBV5-6,-,TRBD1,18,TGTGCCAGCAGCTTCACCCCTATTGACAGGGGGCCAGAAGAGACCCAGTACTTC,CASSFTPIDRGPEETQYF
TRBJ1-3,TRBV27,-,-,14,TGTGCCAGCAGTTTCGACAGCTCTGGAAACACCATATATTTT,CASSFDSSGNTIYF
TRBJ2-7,TRBV5-8,-,-,15,TGTGCCAGCAGCTTCTCCGGGACTTCCCCCTACGAGCAGTACTTC,CASSFSGTSPYEQYF